The sample holds a few counts of the clone carrying this T cell receptor beta chain. No antigen is known for it. Combining iRepertoire HTBI primers with Arm-PCR of CDR3 regions, the authors built TCR beta libraries. TCRdb used MiXCR to reprocess the multiplex PCR reads, holding one entry per CDR3 protein. This sample has under 450,000 distinct CDR3 sequences, with around 11% found just once. Germline V gene lookup returns CDR1 DFQATT and CDR2 SNEGSKA (reference sequence). V lost 0 bases and J lost 6, with 12 bases in between. The CDR3 runs to 14 residues. The data originate from a study of regulatory T cells in long-lasting Graves disease. Whole-study context: Antithyroid drug intake by newly diagnosed Graves' patients had lasted under 3 months.

Study results and caveats: Preferential use of TRBV28, TRBJ1-2 and TRBJ2-5 was seen in persistent disease.

This sample's time point: newly diagnosed GD, antithyroid drugs for less than 3 months. With RNA extracted from PBMCs as input, the TCR library was made. These sequences were also reported in another study, on T cells in Graves' hyperthyroidism and ophthalmopathy.

The material sequenced was peripheral blood mononuclear cells (PBMCs), taken at new diagnosis, from a patient treated with antithyroid drugs. This sequence joins TRBV20-1 and TRBJ1-5; weak D call: TRBD1 (6 bases). This receptor was identified in a woman in her late teens or twenties with Graves disease. CDR3 in DNA: TGCAGTGCTAGAGAGGACAGAGGCCGTCAGCCCCAGCATTTT. Its translation is CSAREDRGRQPQHF.